This T cell receptor beta chain was sequenced for a study of shared clonotypes between healthy human individuals. Study-wide context: Researchers assigned three CD4 naive, three CD4 memory, two CD8 naive and one CD8 memory plate to each donor. Whole-study results and caveats: The study found 4.5% to 6% of naive CD4 clonotypes shared across four donors. Sequencing of the sorted subsets was shown by rarefaction to be incomplete despite large depth.

All donors were healthy HIV-negative adults lacking recent acute infections or vaccinations. To note about this clone: The antigen remains unidentified.

Only in-frame clones appear in the TCRdb table, and some are missing; sequencing was by immunoSEQ multiplex PCR. The sample includes 2 million to 2.5 million clones, nearly 97% of them seen just once. CDR1 and CDR2 from the germline V gene are SGHRS and YFSETQ. CDR3 length: 17 amino acids. Unmatched junction bases numbered 14, after V lost 5 bases and J lost 2 bases. J is TRBJ2-5 and V is TRBV5-1; 8 nucleotides agree with TRBD2. What was sequenced was naive CD4+ T cells sorted from blood. Described subset: CD45RA+ positively selected. The sequence came from a man between 18 and 29 years old in good health. CDR3 DNA: TGCGCCAGCAGTCCTATGTCGGGCGGGGGGACTCAAGAGACCCAGTACTTC. It specifies CASSPMSGGGTQETQYF.